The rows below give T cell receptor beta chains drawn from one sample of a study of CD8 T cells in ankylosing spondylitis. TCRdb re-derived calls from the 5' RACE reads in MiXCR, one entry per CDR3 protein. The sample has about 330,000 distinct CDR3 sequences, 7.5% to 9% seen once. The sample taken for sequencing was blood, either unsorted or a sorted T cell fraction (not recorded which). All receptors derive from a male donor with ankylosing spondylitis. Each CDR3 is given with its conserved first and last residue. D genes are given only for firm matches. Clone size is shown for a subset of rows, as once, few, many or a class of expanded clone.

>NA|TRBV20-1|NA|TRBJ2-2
TGCAGTGCTCCAGTACTTTCGTTTTACTTCGGAACCGGGGAGCTGTTTTTT
CSAPVLSFYFGTGELFF
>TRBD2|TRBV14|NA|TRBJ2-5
TGTGCCAGCAGCCCTAGGACTAGCCGGATGGTTGAGACCCAGTACTTC
CASSPRTSRMVETQYF
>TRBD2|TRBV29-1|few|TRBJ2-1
TGCAGCGCCATCGACCCACTAGCGGGAGATTACAATGAGCAGTTCTTC
CSAIDPLAGDYNEQFF
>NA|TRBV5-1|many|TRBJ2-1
TGCGCCAGCAGCTTGCATAACGGACCGAAAGCCAATGAGCAGTTCTTC
CASSLHNGPKANEQFF
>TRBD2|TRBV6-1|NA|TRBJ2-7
TGTGCCAGCAGTAAACTTTTAGCGGGCCCCCCCTACGAGCAGTACTTC
CASSKLLAGPPYEQYF
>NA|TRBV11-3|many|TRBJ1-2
TGTGCCAGCAGCACCGAGGGTCGGAGTAACTATGGCTACACCTTC
CASSTEGRSNYGYTF
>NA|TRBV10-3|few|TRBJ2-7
TGTGCCATCAGTGAGTCGAGGGTTGAGCAGTACTTC
CAISESRVEQYF
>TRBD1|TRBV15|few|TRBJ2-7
TGTGCCACCAGCAGGAGACAGGGGGCGTACGAGCAGTACTTC
CATSRRQGAYEQYF
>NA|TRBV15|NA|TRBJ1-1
TGTGCCACCAGCAGAGATCGCGCCCTCACTGAAGCTTTCTTT
CATSRDRALTEAFF
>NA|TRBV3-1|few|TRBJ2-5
TGTGCCAGCAGCCAACTTGGGACCGAAGAGACCCAGTACTTC
CASSQLGTEETQYF
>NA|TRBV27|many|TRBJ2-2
TGTGCCAGCAGTTCCCCTATAGCGAACACCGGGGAGCTGTTTTTT
CASSSPIANTGELFF
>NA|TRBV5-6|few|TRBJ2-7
TGTGCCAGCAGCTTCCTTGACAGGACCTTCTACGAGCAGTACTTC
CASSFLDRTFYEQYF
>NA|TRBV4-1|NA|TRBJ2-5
TGCGCCAGCAGCCAAACCCTAGGAGGGAACGGCGAAGAGACCCAGTACTTC
CASSQTLGGNGEETQYF
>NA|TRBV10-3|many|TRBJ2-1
TGTGCCATCAGTGTATCCCACTTGCAGAGCTCCTACAATGAGCAGTTCTTC
CAISVSHLQSSYNEQFF
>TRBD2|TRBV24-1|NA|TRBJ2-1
TGTGCCACCAGTGACCCAGCAGCGGGAGGAACCTACAATGAGCAGTTCTTC
CATSDPAAGGTYNEQFF
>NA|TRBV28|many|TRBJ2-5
TGTGCCAGCACCACGGGGGAGTGGCGATTCAGAACCCAGTACTTC
CASTTGEWRFRTQYF
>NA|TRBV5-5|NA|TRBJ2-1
TGTGCCAGCAGCTCGGACAGCCTGAATGAGCAGTTCTTC
CASSSDSLNEQFF
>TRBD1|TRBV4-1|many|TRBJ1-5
TGCGCCAGCAGCCAGGCAGGGGGCGGGGGTCAGCCCCAGCATTTT
CASSQAGGGGQPQHF
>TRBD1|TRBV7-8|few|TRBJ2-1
TGTGCCAGCAGATCCCGGGACAGGGGGTACAATGAGCAGTTCTTC
CASRSRDRGYNEQFF
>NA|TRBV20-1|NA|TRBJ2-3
TGCAGTGCTACCCGCTCGGGGCCTAGCACAGATACGCAGTATTTT
CSATRSGPSTDTQYF
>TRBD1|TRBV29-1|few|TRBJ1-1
TGCAGCGTCAAACAGGGGATGAACACTGAAGCTTTCTTT
CSVKQGMNTEAFF
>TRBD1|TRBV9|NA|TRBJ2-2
TGTGCCAGCAGCGTAGACTCGCACGGGACAGGGGGCCTGGAGCTGTTTTTT
CASSVDSHGTGGLELFF